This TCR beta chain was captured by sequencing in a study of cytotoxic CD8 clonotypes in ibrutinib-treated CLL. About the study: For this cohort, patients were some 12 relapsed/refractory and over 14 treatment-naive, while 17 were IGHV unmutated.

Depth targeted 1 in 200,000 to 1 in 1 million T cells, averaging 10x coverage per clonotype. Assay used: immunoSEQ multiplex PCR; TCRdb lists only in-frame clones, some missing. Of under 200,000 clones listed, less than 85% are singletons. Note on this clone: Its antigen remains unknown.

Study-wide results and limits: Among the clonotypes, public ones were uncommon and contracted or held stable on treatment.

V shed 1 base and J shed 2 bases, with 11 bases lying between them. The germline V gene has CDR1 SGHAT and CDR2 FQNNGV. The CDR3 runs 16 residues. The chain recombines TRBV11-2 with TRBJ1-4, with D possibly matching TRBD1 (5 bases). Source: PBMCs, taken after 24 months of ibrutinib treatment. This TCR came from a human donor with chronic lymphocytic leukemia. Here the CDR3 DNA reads TGTGCCAGCAGCTTAGCGGGGCGGCGGACTAATGAAAAACTGTTTTTT. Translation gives CASSLAGRRTNEKLFF.